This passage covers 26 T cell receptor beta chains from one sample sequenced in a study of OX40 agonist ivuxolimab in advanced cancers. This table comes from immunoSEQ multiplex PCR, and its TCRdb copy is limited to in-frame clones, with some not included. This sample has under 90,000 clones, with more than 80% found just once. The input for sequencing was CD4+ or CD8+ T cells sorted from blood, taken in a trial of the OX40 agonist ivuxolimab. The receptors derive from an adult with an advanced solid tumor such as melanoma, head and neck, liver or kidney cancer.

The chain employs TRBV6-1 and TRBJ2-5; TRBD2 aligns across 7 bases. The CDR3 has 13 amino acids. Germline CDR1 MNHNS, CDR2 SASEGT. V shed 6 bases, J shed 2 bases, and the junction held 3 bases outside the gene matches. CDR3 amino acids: CASRLGGQETQYF. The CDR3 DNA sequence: TGTGCCAGCAGGTTGGGGGGGCAAGAGACCCAGTACTTC.

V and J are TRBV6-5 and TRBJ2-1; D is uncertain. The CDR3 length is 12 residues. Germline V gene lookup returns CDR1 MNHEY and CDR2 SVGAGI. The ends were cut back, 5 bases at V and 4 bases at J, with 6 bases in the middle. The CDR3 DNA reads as TGTGCCAGCAGTCGGGTTTACAATGAGCAGTTCTTC. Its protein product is CASSRVYNEQFF.

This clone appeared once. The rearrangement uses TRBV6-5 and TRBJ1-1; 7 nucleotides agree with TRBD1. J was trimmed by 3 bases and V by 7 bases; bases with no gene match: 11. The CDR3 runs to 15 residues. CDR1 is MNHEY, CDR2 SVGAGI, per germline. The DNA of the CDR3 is TGTGCCAGCATCTCAACCGGGACAGTCTACACTGAAGCTTTCTTT. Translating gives CASISTGTVYTEAFF.

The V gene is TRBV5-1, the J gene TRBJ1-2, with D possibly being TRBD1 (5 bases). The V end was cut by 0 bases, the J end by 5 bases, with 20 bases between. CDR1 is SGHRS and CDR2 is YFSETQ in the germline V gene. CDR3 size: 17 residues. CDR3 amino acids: CASSLATPGGNIYGYTF. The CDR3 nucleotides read TGCGCCAGCAGCTTGGCCACTCCGGGGGGAAATATTTATGGCTACACCTTC.

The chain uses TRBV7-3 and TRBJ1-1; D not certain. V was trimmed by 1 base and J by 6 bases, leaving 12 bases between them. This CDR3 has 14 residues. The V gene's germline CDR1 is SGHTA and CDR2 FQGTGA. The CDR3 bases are TGTGCCAGCAGCTTAATTCCGGGAACGGCTGAAGCTTTCTTT. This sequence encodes CASSLIPGTAEAFF.

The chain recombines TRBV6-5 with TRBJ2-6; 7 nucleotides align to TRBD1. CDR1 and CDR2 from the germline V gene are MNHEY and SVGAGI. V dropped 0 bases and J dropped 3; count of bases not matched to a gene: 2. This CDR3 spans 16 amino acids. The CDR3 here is CASSYSRGLGANVLTF. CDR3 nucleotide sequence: TGTGCCAGCAGTTACTCAAGGGGGCTTGGGGCCAACGTCCTGACTTTC.

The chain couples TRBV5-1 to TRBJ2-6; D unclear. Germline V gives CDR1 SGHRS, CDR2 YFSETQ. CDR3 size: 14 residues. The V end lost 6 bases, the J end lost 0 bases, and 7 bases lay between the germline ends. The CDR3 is CASTPGSGANVLTF. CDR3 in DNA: TGCGCCAGCACCCCCGGCTCTGGGGCCAACGTCCTGACTTTC.

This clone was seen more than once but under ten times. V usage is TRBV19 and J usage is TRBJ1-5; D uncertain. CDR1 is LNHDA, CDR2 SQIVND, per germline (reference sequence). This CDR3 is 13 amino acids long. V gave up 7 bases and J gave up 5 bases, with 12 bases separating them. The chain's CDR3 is CASTQNPDQPQHF. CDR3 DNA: TGTGCCAGTACCCAAAATCCGGATCAGCCCCAGCATTTT.

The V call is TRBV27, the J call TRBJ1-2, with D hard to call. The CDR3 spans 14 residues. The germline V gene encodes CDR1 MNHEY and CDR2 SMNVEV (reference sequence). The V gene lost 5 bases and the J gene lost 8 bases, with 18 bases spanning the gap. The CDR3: CASSPRVQFGGYTF. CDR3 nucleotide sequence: TGTGCCAGCAGTCCCCGGGTGCAATTTGGGGGCTACACCTTC.

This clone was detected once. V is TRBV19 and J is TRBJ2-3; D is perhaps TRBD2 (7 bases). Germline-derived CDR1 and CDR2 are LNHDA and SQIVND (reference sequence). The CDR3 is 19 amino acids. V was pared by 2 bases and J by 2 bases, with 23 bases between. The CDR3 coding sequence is TGTGCCAGTAGTATAAAGGGGGGGCCAATACGAGGGATCACAGATACGCAGTATTTT. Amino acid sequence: CASSIKGGPIRGITDTQYF.

DNA of the CDR3: TGTGCCAGCAGGAATAGCGGATACTACGAGCAGTACTTC. Its translation: CASRNSGYYEQYF. The rearrangement links TRBV6-5 to TRBJ2-7; a possible D gene is TRBD2 (6 bases). The CDR3 length is 13 residues. V was cut by 6 bases and J by 3 bases, with 12 bases left in between. Germline CDR1 is MNHEY and CDR2 is SVGAGI.

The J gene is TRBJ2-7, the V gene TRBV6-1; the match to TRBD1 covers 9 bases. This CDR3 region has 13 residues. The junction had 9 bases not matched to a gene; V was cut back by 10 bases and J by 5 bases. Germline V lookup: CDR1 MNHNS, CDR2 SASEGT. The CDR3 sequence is CAIFGTGNDEQYF. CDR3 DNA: TGTGCCATATTCGGGACAGGGAATGACGAGCAGTACTTC.

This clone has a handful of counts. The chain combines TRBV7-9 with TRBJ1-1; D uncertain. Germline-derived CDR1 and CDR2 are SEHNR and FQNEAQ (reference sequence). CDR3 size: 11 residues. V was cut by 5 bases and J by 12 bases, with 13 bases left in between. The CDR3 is CASSLGLATFF. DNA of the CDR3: TGTGCCAGCAGCCTAGGCTTAGCGACTTTCTTT. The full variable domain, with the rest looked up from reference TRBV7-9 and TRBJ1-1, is DTGVSQNPRHKITKRGQNVTFRCDPISEHNRLYWYRQTLGQGPEFLTYFQNEAQLEKSRLLSDRFSAERPKGSFSTLEIQRTEQGDSAMYLCASSLGLATFFGQGTRLTVV.

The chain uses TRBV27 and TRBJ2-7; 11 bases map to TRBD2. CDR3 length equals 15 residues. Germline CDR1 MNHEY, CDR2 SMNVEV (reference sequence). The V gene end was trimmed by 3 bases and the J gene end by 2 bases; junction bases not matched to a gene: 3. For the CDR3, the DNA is TGTGCCAGCAGTTTTAGCGGGGGGGCCGCCTACGAGCAGTACTTC. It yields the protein CASSFSGGAAYEQYF.

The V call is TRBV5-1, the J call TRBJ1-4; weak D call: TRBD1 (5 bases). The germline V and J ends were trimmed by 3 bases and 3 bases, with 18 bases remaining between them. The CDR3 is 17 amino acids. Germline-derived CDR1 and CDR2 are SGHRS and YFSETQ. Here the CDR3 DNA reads TGCGCCAGCAGCTCGTTGACCTCTCGAGGGGCTAATGAAAAACTGTTTTTT. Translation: CASSSLTSRGANEKLFF.

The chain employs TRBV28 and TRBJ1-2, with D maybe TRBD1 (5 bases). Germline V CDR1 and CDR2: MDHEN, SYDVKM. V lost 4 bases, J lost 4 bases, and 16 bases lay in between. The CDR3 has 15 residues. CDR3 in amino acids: CASSSAGTRGYGYTF. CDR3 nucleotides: TGTGCCAGCAGTTCTGCCGGGACCCGAGGCTATGGCTACACCTTC.

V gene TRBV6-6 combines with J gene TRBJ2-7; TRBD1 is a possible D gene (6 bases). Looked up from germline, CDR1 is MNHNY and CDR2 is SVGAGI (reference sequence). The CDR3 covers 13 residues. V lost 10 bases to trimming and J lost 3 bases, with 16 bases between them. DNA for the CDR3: TGTGCCACCTGGGGGCGGGCCGGCTACGAGCAGTACTTC. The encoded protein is CATWGRAGYEQYF.

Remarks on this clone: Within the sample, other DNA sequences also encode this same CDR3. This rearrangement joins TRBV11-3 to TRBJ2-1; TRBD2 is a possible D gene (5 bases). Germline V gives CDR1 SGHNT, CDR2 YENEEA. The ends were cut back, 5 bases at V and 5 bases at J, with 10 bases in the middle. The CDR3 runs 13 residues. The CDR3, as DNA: TGTGCCAGCAGCCCGCCGGGAAACAATGAGCAGTTCTTC. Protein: CASSPPGNNEQFF.

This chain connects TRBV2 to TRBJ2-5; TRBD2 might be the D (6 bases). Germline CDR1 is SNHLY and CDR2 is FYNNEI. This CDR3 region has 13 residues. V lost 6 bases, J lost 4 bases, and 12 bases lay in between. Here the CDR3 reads CASRGTPTETQYF. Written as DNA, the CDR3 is TGTGCCAGCAGAGGGACTCCCACAGAGACCCAGTACTTC. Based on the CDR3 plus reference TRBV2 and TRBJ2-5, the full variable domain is EPEVTQTPSHQVTQMGQEVILRCVPISNHLYFYWYRQILGQKVEFLVSFYNNEISEKSEIFDDQFSVERPDGSNFTLKIRSTKLEDSAMYFCASRGTPTETQYFGPGTRLLVL.

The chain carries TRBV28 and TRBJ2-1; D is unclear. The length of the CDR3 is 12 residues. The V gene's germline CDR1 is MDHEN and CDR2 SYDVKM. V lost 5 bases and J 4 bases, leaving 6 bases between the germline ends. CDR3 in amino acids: CASSLQYNEQFF. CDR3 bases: TGTGCCAGCAGTCTACAATACAATGAGCAGTTCTTC.

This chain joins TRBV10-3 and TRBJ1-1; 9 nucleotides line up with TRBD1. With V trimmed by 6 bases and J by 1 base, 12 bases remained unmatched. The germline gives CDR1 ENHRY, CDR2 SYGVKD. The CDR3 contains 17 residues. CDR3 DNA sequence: TGTGCCATCAGATCGGGACAGGGCGATTATAGGAACACTGAAGCTTTCTTT. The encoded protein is CAIRSGQGDYRNTEAFF.

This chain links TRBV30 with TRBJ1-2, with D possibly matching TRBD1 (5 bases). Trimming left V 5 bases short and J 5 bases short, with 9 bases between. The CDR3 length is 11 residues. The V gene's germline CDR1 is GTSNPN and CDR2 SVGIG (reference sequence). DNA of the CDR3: TGTGCCTGGTACAGGAGTTATGGCTACACCTTC. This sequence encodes CAWYRSYGYTF.

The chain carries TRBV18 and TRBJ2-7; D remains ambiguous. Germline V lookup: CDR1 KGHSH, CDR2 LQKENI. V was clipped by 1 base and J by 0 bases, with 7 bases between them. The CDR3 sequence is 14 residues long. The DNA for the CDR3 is TGTGCCAGCTCACCACAGGACGGCTCCTACGAGCAGTACTTC. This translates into CASSPQDGSYEQYF.

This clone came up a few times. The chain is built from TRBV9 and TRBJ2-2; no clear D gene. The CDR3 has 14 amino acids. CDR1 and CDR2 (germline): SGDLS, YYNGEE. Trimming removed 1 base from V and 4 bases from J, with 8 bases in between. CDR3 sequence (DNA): TGTGCCAGCAGCGTATCATCGGGCACCGGGGAGCTGTTTTTT. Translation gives CASSVSSGTGELFF. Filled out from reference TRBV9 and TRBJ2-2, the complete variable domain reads DSGVTQTPKHLITATGQRVTLRCSPRSGDLSVYWYQQSLDQGLQFLIQYYNGEERAKGNILERFSAQQFPDLHSELNLSSLELGDSALYFCASSVSSGTGELFFGEGSRLTVL.

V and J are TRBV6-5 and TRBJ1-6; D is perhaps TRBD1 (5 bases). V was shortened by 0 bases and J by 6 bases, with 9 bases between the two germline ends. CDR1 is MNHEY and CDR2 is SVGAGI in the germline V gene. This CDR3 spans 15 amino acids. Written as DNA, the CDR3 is TGTGCCAGCAGTTACTCGCTCCAGGGTAATTCACCCCTCCACTTT. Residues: CASSYSLQGNSPLHF.

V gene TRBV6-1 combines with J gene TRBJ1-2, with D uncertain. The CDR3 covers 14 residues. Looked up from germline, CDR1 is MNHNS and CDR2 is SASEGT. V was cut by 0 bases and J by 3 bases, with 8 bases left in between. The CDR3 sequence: CASSEALSDYGYTF. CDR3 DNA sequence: TGTGCCAGCAGTGAAGCGTTGTCAGACTATGGCTACACCTTC.